This record covers a single T cell receptor beta chain. Its antigen is unidentified. CDR3 sequences, V/J genes, frequencies and template counts came from survey-depth TCRbeta sequencing. The protocol was immunoSEQ multiplex PCR, while the TCRdb copy is restricted to in-frame clones and leaves out a portion. Altogether about 24,000 clones are present, around 70% being singletons, with the ten largest covering 7.5% to 9%. This entry belongs to a study of tissue T cells after allogeneic stem cell transplantation. Study-wide findings and caveats: Across patients, clones rarely overlapped, yet motif clusters were shared tissue-specifically.

The CDR3 is 18 amino acids. Germline CDR1 LNHDA, CDR2 SQIVND (reference sequence). Trimming pared 8 bases from V and 1 base from J, leaving 24 bases between. Autopsy tissues spanned esophagus to rectum, liver, skin, and lymphoid organs including spleen. The TCR comes from a female donor over 55 with lung cancer. The V and J genes are TRBV19 and TRBJ2-4, with D perhaps TRBD1 or TRBD2 (6 bases each). The sample consisted of tissue from the ileum, taken at autopsy. CDR3 sequence (DNA): TGTGCCAGTGAGGGTAAGGGGGGAAGTGGTTCGGCCAAAAACATTCAGTACTTC. It codes for CASEGKGGSGSAKNIQYF.